One and the same sample provided the 25 T cell receptor beta chains below, sequenced in a study of blood T cell repertoires in COVID-19. The data were produced by immunoSEQ multiplex PCR, yet TCRdb's version contains in-frame clones alone and is incomplete. The table has 200,000 to 300,000 clones, 86% seen once. The sequencing input was peripheral blood. Receptor source: a man in his forties who had recovered from COVID-19.

The chain carries TRBV7-2 and TRBJ2-5; D remains ambiguous. V shed 5 bases and J shed 3 bases, with 4 bases lying between them. This CDR3 comprises 11 residues. Germline V gene lookup returns CDR1 SGHTA and CDR2 FQGNSA. The CDR3 here is CASSREETQYF. The CDR3 DNA sequence: TGTGCCAGCAGCCGAGAAGAGACCCAGTACTTC. The complete variable domain, with remaining parts taken from reference TRBV7-2 and TRBJ2-5, reads GAGVSQSPSNKVTEKGKDVELRCDPISGHTALYWYRQSLGQGLEFLIYFQGNSAPDKSGLPSDRFSAERTGGSVSTLTIQRTQQEDSAVYLCASSREETQYFGPGTRLLVL.

This clone was seen a handful of times. This chain uses TRBV5-1 with TRBJ2-3; the D is unclear. Trimming stripped 6 bases from V and 0 bases from J, with 8 bases between. The CDR3 covers 13 residues. From germline, CDR1 is SGHRS and CDR2 YFSETQ. CDR3 bases: TGCGCCAGCAAAAAAAGCAGCACAGATACGCAGTATTTT. The encoded protein is CASKKSSTDTQYF.

CDR3 protein: CASSLMGADETQYF. The CDR3 DNA is TGTGCCAGCAGCTTGATGGGGGCCGACGAGACCCAGTACTTC. This chain connects TRBV5-4 to TRBJ2-5; D possibly corresponds to TRBD1 (6 bases). V was shortened by 1 base and J by 5 bases, with 12 bases between the two germline ends. The germline gives CDR1 SGHNT, CDR2 YYREEE (reference sequence). The CDR3 runs to 14 residues.

The chain is built from TRBV19 and TRBJ2-1, with 8 bases lining up with TRBD2. The CDR3 covers 16 residues. The V gene end was trimmed by 5 bases and the J gene end by 8 bases; junction bases not matched to a gene: 14. Germline lookup yields CDR1 LNHDA and CDR2 SQIVND (reference sequence). The CDR3 bases are TGTGCCAGTAGTGCCAGGCAGGGACTAGTTAGGGATGAGCAGTTCTTC. This sequence encodes CASSARQGLVRDEQFF.

The chain carries TRBV5-1 and TRBJ2-2, with 9 bases that match TRBD1. Germline CDR1 is SGHRS and CDR2 is YFSETQ. V was clipped by 4 bases and J by 5 bases; unmatched bases: 18. The CDR3 extends over 19 amino acids. CDR3 in amino acids: CASSRLPQGAKNRTGELFF. The CDR3 DNA reads as TGCGCCAGCAGCCGTCTTCCACAGGGGGCGAAAAACCGAACCGGGGAGCTGTTTTTT.

The chain joins TRBV7-8 to TRBJ1-5; D is unresolved. Germline CDR1 is SGHVS and CDR2 is FQNEAQ. V was clipped by 0 bases and J by 6 bases, with 9 bases between them. The CDR3 spans 14 residues. The CDR3 region is CASSLAEGGQPQHF. The CDR3 coding sequence is TGTGCCAGCAGCTTAGCCGAGGGTGGTCAGCCCCAGCATTTT.

The chain couples TRBV5-1 to TRBJ2-1; 11 bases agree with TRBD2. This CDR3 has 16 amino acids. In germline, CDR1 is SGHRS, CDR2 YFSETQ. The V segment lost 0 bases and the J segment 12 bases; nucleotides outside the gene matches: 11. CDR3 in amino acids: CASSLEGTSGIGGQFF. The DNA for the CDR3 is TGCGCCAGCAGCTTGGAAGGGACTAGCGGTATCGGGGGGCAGTTCTTC.

V is TRBV7-8 and J is TRBJ2-7; 8 nucleotides line up with TRBD1. This CDR3 spans 13 amino acids. Germline lookup yields CDR1 SGHVS and CDR2 FQNEAQ. The V gene end was trimmed by 3 bases and the J gene end by 5 bases; junction bases not matched to a gene: 3. The CDR3 sequence is CASSLDRVNEQYF. The CDR3 coding sequence is TGTGCCAGCAGCTTGGACAGGGTCAACGAGCAGTACTTC.

The chain joins TRBV25-1 to TRBJ1-4; tentative D call: TRBD1 (5 bases). The CDR3 runs 18 residues. V was cut by 6 bases and J by 2 bases, with 22 bases left in between. The germline CDR1 and CDR2 sequences are MGHDK and SYGVNS. The CDR3 DNA reads TGTGCCAGCAGGGAAGGGATGCAGCGGGGGTCGACTAATGAAAAACTGTTTTTT. Its translation is CASREGMQRGSTNEKLFF.

The rearrangement links TRBV15 to TRBJ1-3; D possibly corresponds to TRBD1 (6 bases). CDR1 is LNHNV and CDR2 is YYDKDF in the germline V gene (reference sequence). V was cut by 5 bases and J by 3 bases, with 14 bases left in between. The CDR3 spans 15 residues. The CDR3 DNA reads TGTGCCACCAGCCACAATGAACAGGGTGGAAACACCATATATTTT. This gives the protein CATSHNEQGGNTIYF.

V and J are TRBV5-4 and TRBJ2-2; TRBD2 matches 7 bases. The CDR3 loop spans 16 amino acids. Trimming took 0 bases from V and 1 from J; bases not matched to a gene: 3. Germline CDR1 reads SGHNT; CDR2 reads YYREEE (reference sequence). The chain's CDR3 is CASSLERGENTGELFF. In nucleotides, the CDR3 is TGTGCCAGCAGCTTGGAACGGGGGGAGAACACCGGGGAGCTGTTTTTT.

This clone was detected only a few times. The chain is built from TRBV4-3 and TRBJ1-2; 8 positions match TRBD1. Trimming took 1 base from V and 8 from J; bases not matched to a gene: 9. The CDR3 length is 15 residues. The V gene's germline CDR1 is LGHNA and CDR2 YSLEER. The CDR3 protein is CASSQAAGGLGGYTF. The CDR3 coding sequence is TGCGCCAGCAGCCAAGCCGCAGGGGGCCTGGGCGGCTACACCTTC.

About this clone itself: With a much larger clone just one base away, this may be a read error. The V call is TRBV28, the J call TRBJ1-1, with a weak D call TRBD1 (6 bases). V was pared by 6 bases and J by 1 base, with 9 bases between. This CDR3 has 13 residues. Germline-derived CDR1 and CDR2 are MDHEN and SYDVKM. CDR3: CASRQTGNTEAFF. The CDR3 DNA reads TGTGCCAGCAGACAGACAGGGAACACTGAAGCTTTCTTT.

This rearrangement joins TRBV25-1 to TRBJ2-6; D is unclear. The V gene lost 3 bases and the J gene lost 1 base, with 10 bases spanning the gap. The CDR3 runs 16 residues. Germline V CDR1 and CDR2: MGHDK, SYGVNS. The CDR3 DNA is TGTGCCAGCAGTGATGAGCAGGCATCTGGGGCCAACGTCCTGACTTTC. It is translated as CASSDEQASGANVLTF.

The chain combines TRBV10-3 with TRBJ2-1; 9 positions agree with TRBD2. CDR1 is ENHRY, CDR2 SYGVKD, per germline. V lost 4 bases to trimming and J lost 10 bases; unmatched junction nucleotides: 8. This CDR3 has 14 residues. CDR3 bases: TGTGCCATCAGTGTGGGCGGGGGGGCCTTGGAGCAGTTCTTC. Its protein is CAISVGGGALEQFF.

This clone was picked up a small number of times. The chain links TRBV5-1 to TRBJ2-7; 7 nucleotides align to TRBD2. With 0 bases clipped from V and 4 bases from J, the junction kept 1 base outside the gene matches. The germline CDR1 and CDR2 sequences are SGHRS and YFSETQ. This CDR3 is built from 13 residues. The CDR3 reads CASSLAGRYEQYF. Written as DNA, the CDR3 is TGCGCCAGCAGCTTGGCCGGGAGGTACGAGCAGTACTTC.

This clone was detected only once. The chain uses TRBV5-4 and TRBJ1-1, with 8 bases that match TRBD1. The CDR3 is 14 residues long. Germline assignment: CDR1 SGHNT and CDR2 YYREEE (reference sequence). V trimming: 1 base; J trimming: 3 bases; junction bases outside the gene matches: 2. The CDR3 DNA reads TGTGCCAGCAGCTTGCCAGGGGGCCACACTGAAGCTTTCTTT. It is translated as CASSLPGGHTEAFF.

The rearrangement uses TRBV19 and TRBJ2-7, with 9 bases fitting TRBD2. The CDR3 has 15 residues. Germline assignment: CDR1 LNHDA and CDR2 SQIVND (reference sequence). V trimming: 5 bases; J trimming: 4 bases; junction bases outside the gene matches: 9. The CDR3 nucleotides are TGTGCCAGTAGTCCCCGGGGTAGCGGGAGATACGAGCAGTACTTC. Its protein product is CASSPRGSGRYEQYF.

The V call is TRBV7-9, the J call TRBJ2-1, with D maybe TRBD2 (6 bases). Trimming removed 1 base at V and 9 bases at J, with 16 bases between. Germline CDR1 SEHNR, CDR2 FQNEAQ (reference sequence). This CDR3 comprises 15 residues. The CDR3 reads CASSLDGDFRGEQFF. As DNA, the CDR3 is TGTGCCAGCAGCTTAGACGGGGACTTTAGAGGTGAGCAGTTCTTC. The full variable domain, its missing parts supplied by reference TRBV7-9 and TRBJ2-1, is DTGVSQNPRHKITKRGQNVTFRCDPISEHNRLYWYRQTLGQGPEFLTYFQNEAQLEKSRLLSDRFSAERPKGSFSTLEIQRTEQGDSAMYLCASSLDGDFRGEQFFGPGTRLTVL.

Regarding this clone: The same CDR3 is also encoded by other DNA sequences in this sample. CDR3 region: CASSLVGLAGGPAKNIQYF. The CDR3 region has the DNA TGTGCCAGCAGCTTAGTCGGACTAGCGGGGGGGCCCGCCAAAAACATTCAGTACTTC. The rearrangement links TRBV11-2 to TRBJ2-4; 15 nucleotides align to TRBD2. This CDR3 region has 19 residues. Germline V gene sequence: CDR1 SGHAT, CDR2 FQNNGV. The J segment lost 1 base and the V segment lost 1 base, leaving 5 bases of the junction unmatched.

The chain uses TRBV2 and TRBJ2-5; D might be TRBD2 (5 bases). CDR1 is SNHLY and CDR2 is FYNNEI in the germline V gene. V gave up 6 bases and J gave up 8 bases, with 22 bases separating them. The CDR3 sequence is 15 residues long. The CDR3 sequence: CASRSDYTTGETQYF. DNA for the CDR3: TGTGCCAGCAGGTCAGACTATACCACCGGAGAAACCCAGTACTTC.

The chain uses TRBV19 and TRBJ1-2, with D perhaps matching TRBD1 (6 bases). CDR3 length: 15 amino acids. Trimming shortened V by 11 bases and J by 8 bases, and 27 bases separated the two germline ends. CDR1 is LNHDA, CDR2 SQIVND, per germline (reference sequence). The CDR3 protein is CAHRQWGGGLEGYTF. CDR3 nucleotides: TGTGCCCACCGACAATGGGGGGGCGGCCTTGAGGGCTACACCTTC. The variable domain in full, with the rest retrieved from reference TRBV19 and TRBJ1-2, is DGGITQSPKYLFRKEGQNVTLSCEQNLNHDAMYWYRQDPGQGLRLIYYSQIVNDFQKGDIAEGYSVSREKKESFPLTVTSAQKNPTAFYLCAHRQWGGGLEGYTFGSGTRLTVV.

V usage is TRBV5-6 and J usage is TRBJ1-1; no reliable D call. There are 11 residues in the CDR3. Germline V gene sequence: CDR1 SGHDT, CDR2 YYEEEE. The V end lost 0 bases, the J end lost 14 bases, and 11 bases lay between the germline ends. The CDR3 reads CASSLGTERFF. As DNA, the CDR3 is TGTGCCAGCAGCTTGGGAACGGAGAGGTTCTTT.

This chain links TRBV2 with TRBJ1-4; TRBD1 matches 10 bases. Trimming at V came to 6 bases and at J to 7 bases, leaving 8 bases not matched to a gene. Germline V lookup: CDR1 SNHLY, CDR2 FYNNEI. The CDR3 is 15 amino acids. The CDR3: CASRWDRGSGEKLFF. Here the CDR3 DNA reads TGTGCCAGCAGGTGGGACAGGGGTTCAGGTGAAAAACTGTTTTTT.

The rearrangement links TRBV2 to TRBJ2-3, with 7 bases fitting TRBD1. This CDR3 spans 15 amino acids. Trimming removed 4 bases from V and 1 base from J; junction bases left unmatched: 5. CDR1 and CDR2 (germline): SNHLY, FYNNEI. CDR3 DNA sequence: TGTGCCAGCAGTGGCCGGGACAGACGCACAGATACGCAGTATTTT. Translation gives CASSGRDRRTDTQYF.